Sequencing of this TCR beta chain was carried out in a study of beta chain features in type 1 diabetes (dated by TCRdb to between 2017 and 2018). With regard to the full study: Patients and healthy donors did not differ in mean age, gender distribution, total cell number or subset yield. A total of approximately 99,000,000 sorted cells were examined across all samples, and RNA yield correlated strongly with the number of cells per subset. In the study, TCRB repertoires of sorted circulating CD4+ T cell subsets from recently diagnosed type 1 diabetes patients were compared with those of matched healthy donors. Naive and central memory subsets were obtained from all 30 or so donors, but regulatory and stem cell-like memory subsets were isolated from only 8 patients and 8 healthy donors.

All of the isolated RNA was reverse transcribed with the High Capacity cDNA Reverse Transcription Kit, so expressed TCRB transcripts were sequenced. Deep immunoSEQ sequencing was applied to naive, central memory and regulatory T cell samples, giving an average of about 3.57 million total reads per sample. Sorted cells were lysed in RLT buffer and RNA was extracted with DNase-treated RNeasy Micro or Mini kits, depending on cell number. Each cell subset was processed on its own to prevent cross-contamination, while patient and healthy donor samples were processed together. Using the immunoSEQ multiplex PCR, TCRB sequences were amplified from cDNA into 87-bp fragments spanning the CDR3 region. The amplicons were sequenced using the Illumina HiSeq platform. The study's processing was this. PCR bias was corrected computationally using synthetic template baselines, and reads within Hamming distance 2 were collapsed, with unmergeable singletons discarded. Reads were aligned against IMGT to assign V, D and J genes, CDR3 length and insertions or deletions at six rearrangement sites. Clonotype counts were normalized to sorted cell number within each subset before computing true diversity and Gini coefficients with the tcR R package. The overlap coefficient, calculated on TCRB nucleotide sequences, was used to measure repertoire sharing. Out-of-frame TCRB sequences from naive cells were analyzed as a proxy for the pre-selection repertoire. Held by TCRdb, this immuneACCESS table contains in-frame sequences only and omits some clones. Under half of the omission traces to an unresolved V gene where checked; the cause of the rest is unknown. V, J and clone size were drawn from that table, and D and trimming were deduced from the DNA. The sample table records 400,000 or so clones; over 9.5% of these occur just once. The ten most abundant clones make up 0.0095% to 0.013% of the sample.

For this chain, trimming is 5 bases at the V end and 3 bases at the J end, and the number of junction bases without a gene match is 12. The CDR3, cysteine through phenylalanine, is 17 amino acids long. Only the CDR3 region is kept as DNA, spanning 51 bases read in frame from base 1. The germline V gene (reference sequence) provides CDR1 LNHDA and CDR2 SQIVND. A single peripheral blood draw of 90 to 150 mL on average was collected from each donor into heparinised tubes. A BD FACSAria II and a panel including CD45RO, CCR7, CD25, CD127, CD95 and CD27 were used to sort naive, central memory, regulatory and stem cell-like memory CD4+ T cells. A purity above 95% was achieved for all sorted populations. PBMCs were isolated right away by Lymphoprep density gradient centrifugation and were stained directly, without culture. Samples were stained and sorted in pairs, with one healthy donor and one patient per experiment, so that batch effects were minimized.

Beyond this particular receptor, the publication reports: Shorter templates might be favored by PCR, yet because patient and control samples were amplified and corrected together, any such skew would affect both groups equally. Because cDNA was sequenced instead of genomic DNA, highly expressing activated cells could be over-represented, though the groups showed no difference in activation or CD3 levels. Because the HLA sub-analyses included only small numbers of individuals, any influence of HLA type on TCRB rearrangement was left unresolved. Type 1 diabetes patients showed a moderate but significant shortening of TCRB CDR3 length in all four CD4+ subsets. Patients with type 1 diabetes made fewer insertions and deleted more nucleotides at VDJ recombination sites, implying thymic rearrangement abnormalities. Naive, central memory and regulatory TCRB repertoires appeared more similar among patients than among healthy donors.

For this clone: Its antigen is currently not known. Base qualities are not provided; no much larger clone lies one nucleotide away.

This sequence originates from a woman between 18 and 30 years old with type 1 diabetes. The chain uses TRBV19 and TRBJ1-2, and 10 bases in between align with TRBD1. Sequenced material: naive CD4+ T cells from blood. In light of the paper, this sample's cell subset or site label describes: true naive CD4+ T cells. The DNA sequence is TGTGCCAGTAGTCGTACCGGAGACAGGGGGCTAGACTATGGCTACACCTTC. Its coded protein is CASSRTGDRGLDYGYTF.